This T cell receptor beta chain originates from a study of T cells in Graves' hyperthyroidism and ophthalmopathy. From RNA transcripts, TCR beta CDR3 regions were amplified. In the first-round RT-PCR of the TCR CDR3, the HTBI primer set was used. TCRdb called the multiplex PCR reads again in MiXCR, with one record for every CDR3 protein. The data show some 800,000 distinct CDR3 sequences, roughly 40% seen once. Germline V CDR1 and CDR2: SNHLY, FYNNEI. The CDR3 is 15 residues long. In regard to this clonotype: Mismatch with germline at one junction end may stem from a read error.

Sequenced input: blood. The genes are TRBV2 and TRBJ1-5; 7 nucleotides line up with TRBD1. This receptor was identified in a man aged 18 to 35 with Graves' hyperthyroidism. CDR3 bases: TGTGCCAGCAGCGAAGGTTTGACAGGGAACCAGCCCCAGCATTTT. Translated: CASSEGLTGNQPQHF.